This is a list of T cell receptor beta chains from one sample in a study of monozygotic twins with inflammatory bowel disease. TCRdb re-called the 5' RACE reads and gives one entry per CDR3 protein, without DNA. This table holds around 450,000 distinct CDR3 sequences. Specimen: blood. The receptors stem from a human donor with ulcerative colitis or Crohn's disease, or a healthy co-twin of an affected twin (not recorded which). Both conserved end residues are part of each CDR3.

v_gene	j_gene	CDR3aa
TRBV5-1	TRBJ1-5	CASSADRSQGQPQHF
TRBV6-1	TRBJ1-5	CASTSHFDGSNQPQHF
TRBV19	TRBJ1-1	CASSILTEAFF
TRBV6-5	TRBJ1-6	CASSYSGGDSPLHF
TRBV7-6	TRBJ2-1	CASSLGAQRGNEQFF
TRBV5-1	TRBJ2-3	CASSPREGLTDTQYF
TRBV5-1	TRBJ1-6	CASSLGGSFYNSPLHF
TRBV5-1	TRBJ2-1	CASSQLAASSYNEQFF
TRBV6-5	TRBJ2-4	CASSYSKTVAKNIQYF
TRBV27	TRBJ1-5	CASRSLGGGYQPQHF
TRBV5-1	TRBJ2-3	CASRTSAGGMDTQYF
TRBV20-1	TRBJ2-5	CSARVGQGQTQYF
TRBV12-5	TRBJ2-5	CASGREGTQYF
TRBV12-3/TRBV12-4	TRBJ2-5	CASSQGVGRETQYF
TRBV11-2	TRBJ1-1	CASSSTLQAFF
TRBV19	TRBJ1-3	CASSRGGSGNTIYF
TRBV20-1	TRBJ2-7	CSANRDDSYEQYF
TRBV5-6	TRBJ1-1	CASSFPTGRNTEAFF
TRBV6-5	TRBJ2-7	CASSYPSWTGSDEQYF
TRBV9	TRBJ2-7	CASSPGRAGPDFSYEQYF
TRBV9	TRBJ2-1	CASSESPHSYNEQFF
TRBV5-4	TRBJ1-1	CASSLVGATNTEAFF
TRBV3-1	TRBJ2-2	CASSQVRGIGTGELFF
TRBV4-2	TRBJ2-1	CASSQDRTGGYNEQFF
TRBV7-3	TRBJ2-5	CATALLGRETQYF
TRBV27	TRBJ1-3	CASRASSGNTIYF
TRBV20-1	TRBJ2-1	CSAVAGVSYNEQFF
TRBV5-1	TRBJ2-2	CASSLAGQGEGELFF
TRBV6-2/TRBV6-3	TRBJ1-1	CASTFLSMNTEAFF
TRBV4-3	TRBJ2-1	CASSQDALGGVGDSWFF
TRBV10-3	TRBJ2-1	CAISESLAGGFDEQFF
TRBV19	TRBJ1-2	CASSIIDTVNYGYTF
TRBV29-1	TRBJ2-5	CSVEEGGWSETQYF
TRBV28	TRBJ1-6	CASMGFNLNSPLHF
TRBV29-1	TRBJ2-7	CSVTRRGSYEQYF
TRBV6-2/TRBV6-3	TRBJ1-2	CASSSTPFYGYTF